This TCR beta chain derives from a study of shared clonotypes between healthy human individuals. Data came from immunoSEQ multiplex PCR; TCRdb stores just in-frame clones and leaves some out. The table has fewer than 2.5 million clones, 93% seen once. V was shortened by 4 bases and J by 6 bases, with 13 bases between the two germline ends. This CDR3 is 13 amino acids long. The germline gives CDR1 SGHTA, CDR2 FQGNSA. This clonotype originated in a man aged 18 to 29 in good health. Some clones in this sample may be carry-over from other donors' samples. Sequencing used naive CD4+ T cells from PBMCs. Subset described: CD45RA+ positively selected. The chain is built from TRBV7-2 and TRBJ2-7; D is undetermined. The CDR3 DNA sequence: TGTGCCAGCAGCTACCCGACCCGTAGCGAGCAGTACTTC. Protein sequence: CASSYPTRSEQYF.